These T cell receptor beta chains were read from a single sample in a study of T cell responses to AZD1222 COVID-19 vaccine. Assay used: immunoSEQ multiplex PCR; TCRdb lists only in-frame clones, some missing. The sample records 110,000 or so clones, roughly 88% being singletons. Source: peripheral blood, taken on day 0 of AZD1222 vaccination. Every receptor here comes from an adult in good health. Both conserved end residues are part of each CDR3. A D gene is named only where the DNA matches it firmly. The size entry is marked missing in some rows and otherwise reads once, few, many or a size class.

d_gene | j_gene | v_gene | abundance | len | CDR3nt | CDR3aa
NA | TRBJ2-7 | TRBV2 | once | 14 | TGTGCCAGCAAGACCGGGACCTCCACCTACGAGCAGTACTTC | CASKTGTSTYEQYF
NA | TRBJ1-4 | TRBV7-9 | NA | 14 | TGTGCCAGCACCGAAATTGCAACTAATGAAAAACTGTTTTTT | CASTEIATNEKLFF
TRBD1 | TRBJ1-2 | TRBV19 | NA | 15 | TGTGCCAGTAGTATAGGACAGGGGCTGGACTATGGCTACACCTTC | CASSIGQGLDYGYTF
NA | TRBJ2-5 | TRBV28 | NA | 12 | TGTGCCAGCGTTTCTCCGGGAGAGACCCAGTACTTC | CASVSPGETQYF
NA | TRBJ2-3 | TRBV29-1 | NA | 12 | TGCAGCGTTGGAACAGCGATGGATACGCAGTATTTT | CSVGTAMDTQYF
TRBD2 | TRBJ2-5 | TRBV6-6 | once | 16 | TGTGCCAGCAGTTACTCGGCTAGCGGGAGTCAAGAGACCCAGTACTTC | CASSYSASGSQETQYF
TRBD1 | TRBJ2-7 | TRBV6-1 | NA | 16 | TGTGCCAGCAGTGGATTCCGGGACAGGGGGTCCTACGAGCAGTACTTC | CASSGFRDRGSYEQYF
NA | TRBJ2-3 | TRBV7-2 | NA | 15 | TGTGCCAGCAGCTATCAGCGGATTAGCACAGATACGCAGTATTTT | CASSYQRISTDTQYF
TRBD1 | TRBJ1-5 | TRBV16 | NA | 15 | TGTGCCAGCAGCCAATTGGGACAGGGCGGTCAGCCCCAGCATTTT | CASSQLGQGGQPQHF
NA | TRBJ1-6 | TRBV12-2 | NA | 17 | TGTGCAAGCCTTGGTAGGCCAGCCTCACCACGAAATTCACCCCTCCACTTT | CASLGRPASPRNSPLHF
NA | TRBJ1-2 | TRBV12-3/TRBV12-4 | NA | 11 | TGTGCCAGCAGTGACCGATATGGCTACACCTTC | CASSDRYGYTF